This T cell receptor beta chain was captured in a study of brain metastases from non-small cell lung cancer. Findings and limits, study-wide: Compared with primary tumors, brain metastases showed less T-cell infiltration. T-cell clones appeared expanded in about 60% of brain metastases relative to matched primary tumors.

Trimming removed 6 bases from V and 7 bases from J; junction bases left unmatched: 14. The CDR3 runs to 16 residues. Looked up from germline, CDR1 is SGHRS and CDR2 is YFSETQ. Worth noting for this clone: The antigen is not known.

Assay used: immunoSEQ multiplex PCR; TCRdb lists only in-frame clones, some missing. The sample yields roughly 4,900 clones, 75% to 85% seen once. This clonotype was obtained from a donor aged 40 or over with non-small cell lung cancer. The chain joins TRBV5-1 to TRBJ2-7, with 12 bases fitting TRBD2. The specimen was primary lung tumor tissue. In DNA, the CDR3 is TGCGCCAGCACGTCTAGCGGGAGGGCCGGGTCGGGGGAGCAGTACTTC. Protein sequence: CASTSSGRAGSGEQYF. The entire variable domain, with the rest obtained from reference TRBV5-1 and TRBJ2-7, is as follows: KAGVTQTPRYLIKTRGQQVTLSCSPISGHRSVSWYQQTPGQGLQFLFEYFSETQRNKGNFPGRFSGRQFSNSRSEMNVSTLELGDSALYLCASTSSGRAGSGEQYFGPGTRLTVT.